The 22 T cell receptor beta chains below all came from one sample that was sequenced in a study of breast tumors, draining lymph nodes, adjacent tissues. Each CDR3 protein is one row after TCRdb ran MiXCR on the multiplex PCR reads. The table records some 66,000 distinct CDR3 sequences, approximately 57% of them present only once. Sequencing was performed on breast tumor tissue. Receptors were obtained from a female donor with breast cancer. Some clones in this sample may be carry-over from other donors' samples.

This clonotype was counted only a few times. The chain combines TRBV7-8 with TRBJ2-7; the D gene is possibly TRBD1 (6 bases). The germline V gene encodes CDR1 SGHVS and CDR2 FQNEAQ. The CDR3 runs to 14 residues. The ends were cut back, 5 bases at V and 2 bases at J, with 13 bases in the middle. CDR3 in amino acids: CASSVGRGPYEQYF. CDR3 DNA: TGTGCCAGCAGCGTAGGCAGGGGCCCCTACGAGCAGTACTTC.

The gene calls are TRBV7-8 and TRBJ2-1; 11 bases are a match to TRBD2. Germline CDR1 reads SGHVS; CDR2 reads FQNEAQ. CDR3 length: 17 amino acids. J was trimmed by 4 bases and V by 1 base; bases with no gene match: 6. CDR3 DNA sequence: TGTGCCAGCAGCTTAGGATCCGGGACTAGCGGTTACAATGAGCAGTTCTTC. This sequence encodes CASSLGSGTSGYNEQFF.

There are many counts of this clonotype. V gene TRBV6-5 combines with J gene TRBJ2-2; D may match TRBD1 or TRBD2 (5 bases each). The CDR3 loop spans 14 amino acids. Trimming left V 5 bases short and J 3 bases short, with 10 bases between. CDR1 is MNHEY, CDR2 SVGAGI, per germline. The CDR3 nucleotides read TGTGCCAGCAGTCACGGGACCCACACCGGGGAGCTGTTTTTT. This encodes CASSHGTHTGELFF.

The chain joins TRBV7-7 to TRBJ1-3; maybe TRBD1 (6 bases). The V end was cut by 1 base, the J end by 2 bases, with 12 bases between. The CDR3 loop spans 16 amino acids. Looked up from germline, CDR1 is SSHAT and CDR2 is FNYEAQ (reference sequence). In DNA form, the CDR3 reads TGTGCCAGCAGCTTAGGGGGGACAAGAACTGGAAACACCATATATTTT. Translating it yields CASSLGGTRTGNTIYF.

The V gene is TRBV10-3, the J gene TRBJ1-5, with D maybe TRBD1 (5 bases). V shed 5 bases and J shed 6 bases, with 26 bases lying between them. Germline CDR1 ENHRY, CDR2 SYGVKD. The CDR3 loop spans 18 amino acids. CDR3 DNA sequence: TGTGCCATCAGTCCCTCGGGACCCTCTTTCGCCGGAGGTCAGCCCCAGCATTTT. Translated, it gives CAISPSGPSFAGGQPQHF.

V usage is TRBV20-1 and J usage is TRBJ1-4; D possibly corresponds to TRBD1 (5 bases). CDR1 is DFQATT and CDR2 is SNEGSKA in the germline V gene (reference sequence). The V and J ends lost 0 bases and 7 bases respectively, with 12 bases between them. CDR3 length: 14 residues. The CDR3 DNA sequence: TGCAGTGCTAGAGACCGCTGGGACGGTGAAAAACTGTTTTTT. This gives the protein CSARDRWDGEKLFF.

As concerns this clonotype: A junction end diverges from the germline sequence, so it may reflect a read error. The CDR3 spells CASSLFPYNEQFF. CDR3 in DNA: TGTGCTAGCAGCTTATTCCCCTACAATGAGCAGTTCTTC. V gene TRBV7-7 combines with J gene TRBJ2-1, with D unresolved. The CDR3 runs to 13 residues. Germline CDR1 SSHAT, CDR2 FNYEAQ (reference sequence).

This chain connects TRBV7-9 to TRBJ2-5, with D unresolved. The CDR3 has 11 residues. The germline V gene encodes CDR1 SEHNR and CDR2 FQNEAQ (reference sequence). Trimming pared 5 bases from V and 7 bases from J, leaving 8 bases between. The CDR3 sequence is CASSISGTQYF. CDR3 nucleotide sequence: TGTGCCAGCAGCATCTCCGGGACCCAGTACTTC.

The chain couples TRBV20-1 to TRBJ2-7; 9 bases match TRBD2. The CDR3 contains 14 residues. The V gene's germline CDR1 is DFQATT and CDR2 SNEGSKA (reference sequence). The V segment lost 3 bases and the J segment 1 base; nucleotides outside the gene matches: 4. The CDR3 protein is CSASGLAGSYEQYF. CDR3 sequence (DNA): TGCAGTGCTAGTGGGCTAGCGGGGTCCTACGAGCAGTACTTC.

The chain uses TRBV4-2 and TRBJ2-5; 9 nucleotides align to TRBD2. CDR1 is LGHNA and CDR2 is YNFKEQ in the germline V gene. There are 16 residues in the CDR3. V lost 1 base, J lost 1 base, and 4 bases stayed unmatched. CDR3 sequence (DNA): TGTGCCAGCAGCCAAGCGCTAGCGGGGACCCAAGAGACCCAGTACTTC. Its protein is CASSQALAGTQETQYF.

The V call is TRBV25-1, the J call TRBJ2-3, with D tentatively TRBD1 (5 bases). The CDR3 is 16 amino acids. The V and J ends lost 6 bases and 4 bases respectively, with 20 bases between them. Germline-derived CDR1 and CDR2 are MGHDK and SYGVNS. The CDR3 DNA follows: TGTGCCAGCAGCTTAAACCTAGGGGCAGGGCCAGATACGCAGTATTTT. This codes for CASSLNLGAGPDTQYF. The full variable domain, completed using reference TRBV25-1 and TRBJ2-3, is EADIYQTPRYLVIGTGKKITLECSQTMGHDKMYWYQQDPGMELHLIHYSYGVNSTEKGDLSSESTVSRIRTEHFPLTLESARPSHTSQYLCASSLNLGAGPDTQYFGPGTRLTVL.

This chain joins TRBV2 and TRBJ1-2; no clear D gene. The germline V gene encodes CDR1 SNHLY and CDR2 FYNNEI. With 3 bases removed from V and 5 bases from J, the gap between germline ends came to 10 bases. The CDR3 runs to 13 residues. The CDR3 region has the DNA TGTGCCAGCAGTGAGTCGGCAGCTTATGGCTACACCTTC. This translates into CASSESAAYGYTF.

The chain joins TRBV7-8 to TRBJ2-7; D remains ambiguous. Trimming took off 3 bases at V and 1 base at J, with 10 bases between the two ends. The CDR3 spans 14 residues. CDR1 is SGHVS, CDR2 FQNEAQ, per germline. DNA of the CDR3: TGTGCCAGCAGCTTGGCGCAGGCGTCCTACGAGCAGTACGTC. As protein: CASSLAQASYEQYV.

In the case of this clonotype: One junction end disagrees with the germline gene, perhaps due to a read error. J is TRBJ2-7 and V is TRBV29-1; 12 nucleotides line up with TRBD1. The germline CDR1 and CDR2 sequences are SQVTM and ANQGSEA. The length of the CDR3 is 14 residues. The CDR3, as DNA: TGCAGCGTTGTTACCGGGACAGGGGGCTACGAGCAAGTCTTC. This codes for CSVVTGTGGYEQVF.

The chain employs TRBV10-2 and TRBJ2-7; 8 nucleotides line up with TRBD1. V shed 0 bases, J shed 3 bases, and the junction held 13 bases outside the gene matches. Germline CDR1 WSHSY, CDR2 SAAADI. The CDR3 contains 18 residues. In nucleotides, the CDR3 is TGCGCCAGCAGTGAGTCCAGGACACCAGGGGGCCCCTACTACGAGCAGTACTTC. This encodes CASSESRTPGGPYYEQYF.

The genes are TRBV15 and TRBJ1-2; TRBD1 matches 9 bases. The CDR3 is 15 amino acids. Germline assignment: CDR1 LNHNV and CDR2 YYDKDF (reference sequence). The V gene end was trimmed by 0 bases and the J gene end by 4 bases; junction bases not matched to a gene: 3. The CDR3 nucleotides read TGTGCCACCAGCAGAGATCGGGACAGGGTCTATGGCTACACCTTC. Amino acid sequence: CATSRDRDRVYGYTF.

The chain links TRBV20-1 to TRBJ2-3; D not resolved. Trimming cost V 7 bases and J 11 bases, with 16 bases left between them. Germline lookup yields CDR1 DFQATT and CDR2 SNEGSKA (reference sequence). The CDR3 is 11 amino acids. This CDR3 is CSGGKNNEQYF. The CDR3, as DNA: TGCAGTGGCGGCAAAAACAATGAGCAGTATTTT.

This clonotype has just one count. The chain recombines TRBV30 with TRBJ2-2; D gene ambiguous. V was trimmed by 0 bases and J by 8 bases, leaving 4 bases between them. Germline CDR1 is GTSNPN and CDR2 is SVGIG (reference sequence). CDR3 length equals 11 residues. The CDR3 coding sequence is TGTGCCTGGAGTGTACAAGGGGAGCTGTTTTTT. Its translation: CAWSVQGELFF.

The J gene is TRBJ1-2, the V gene TRBV20-1; D is perhaps TRBD1 (6 bases). V was pared by 6 bases and J by 4 bases, with 12 bases between. Looked up from germline, CDR1 is DFQATT and CDR2 is SNEGSKA (reference sequence). This CDR3 is 12 amino acids long. DNA for the CDR3: TGCAGTGCCGCCCGGACAGCCTATGGCTACACCTTC. It encodes CSAARTAYGYTF.

V usage is TRBV9 and J usage is TRBJ2-3, with D perhaps assigned TRBD1 or TRBD2 (5 bases each). Germline V gives CDR1 SGDLS, CDR2 YYNGEE. CDR3 length: 16 residues. V dropped 5 bases and J dropped 1 base, with 17 bases sitting between them. CDR3 region: CASSRRSGPGTDTQYF. Written as DNA, the CDR3 is TGTGCCAGCAGTCGTAGGTCGGGGCCGGGCACAGATACGCAGTATTTT.

V gene TRBV20-1 combines with J gene TRBJ2-7, with TRBD2 matching over 13 bases. Germline V gene data show CDR1 as DFQATT and CDR2 as SNEGSKA (reference sequence). V shed 2 bases and J 9 bases; nucleotides not matched to a gene: 10. This CDR3 is built from 15 residues. The CDR3 bases are TGCAGTGCTAGAAGGACTAGCGGGAGCCTTGGAAGGCAGTACTTC. Translation gives CSARRTSGSLGRQYF.

Ten or more counts support this clonotype. A much larger clone lies a single base off, so this may be a read error. The chain combines TRBV20-1 with TRBJ2-5; possibly TRBD1 for D (6 bases). This CDR3 contains 14 residues. Germline V gives CDR1 DFQATT, CDR2 SNEGSKA (reference sequence). Trimming stripped 5 bases from V and 7 bases from J, with 20 bases between. CDR3 sequence: CSALDSADKATQYF. The DNA for the CDR3 is TGCAGTGCTCTGGACAGCGCTGATAAAGCGACCCAGTACTTC.